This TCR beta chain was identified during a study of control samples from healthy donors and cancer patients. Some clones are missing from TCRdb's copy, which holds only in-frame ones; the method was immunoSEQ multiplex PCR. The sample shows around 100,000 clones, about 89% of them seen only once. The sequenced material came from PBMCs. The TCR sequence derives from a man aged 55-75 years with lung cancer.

The CDR3 is CASSVLGQETQYF. The CDR3 DNA is TGTGCCAGCAGCGTATTGGGTCAAGAGACCCAGTACTTC. V is TRBV9 and J is TRBJ2-5, with D unresolved. The germline V gene has CDR1 SGDLS and CDR2 YYNGEE. There are 13 residues in the CDR3. V dropped 1 base and J dropped 2 bases, with 6 bases sitting between them.